This T cell receptor (beta chain) was recorded in a study of blood T cell repertoires in COVID-19. Sequencing was performed with immunoSEQ multiplex PCR; in TCRdb, only in-frame clones are kept and a portion is missing. The sample has around 200,000 clones; roughly 89% are singletons. CDR1 is SGHDT and CDR2 is YYEEEE in the germline V gene. Trimming took 1 base from V and 4 from J, leaving 11 bases between them. This CDR3 spans 14 amino acids. The sequence was obtained from a man aged 18 to 29 with acute COVID-19. This chain links TRBV5-6 with TRBJ1-2; D possibly corresponds to TRBD1 (6 bases). Sequencing was done on a sample of PBMCs or T cells enriched from blood (not recorded which). CDR3 sequence (DNA): TGTGCCAGCAGCTTGTGGGGGGGCGCCTATGGCTACACCTTC. Its protein is CASSLWGGAYGYTF.